This T cell receptor beta chain was sequenced during a study of blood T cell repertoires in COVID-19. Overall study: Collection of acute and convalescent COVID-19 samples took place in the United States, Italy and Spain. From T cells, B-cell-depleted T cells, or PBMCs came the material, which was cDNA or gDNA.

Original methodology: Using reference gene primer amplification, nucleated cell counts were estimated. Sequenced by immunoSEQ multiplex PCR; TCRdb stores in-frame clones only, minus some. V and J calls and clone size follow that table, whereas D and trimming were derived from the DNA. This table has about 120,000 clones, 70% to 90% appearing once. Germline CDR1 is SGHDT and CDR2 is YYEEEE. This CDR3 spans 14 amino acids. V shed 4 bases, J shed 1 base, and the junction held 3 bases outside the gene matches. The TCR comes from a man between 65 and 85 years old who had recovered from COVID-19. The chain is built from TRBV5-6 and TRBJ2-3, with 7 bases lining up with TRBD1. The sequenced material came from peripheral blood. The DNA of the CDR3 is TGTGCCAGCAGCAACGACAGGGGCACAGATACGCAGTATTTT. Protein: CASSNDRGTDTQYF. The full variable domain, its missing parts supplied by reference TRBV5-6 and TRBJ2-3, is DAGVTQSPTHLIKTRGQQVTLRCSPKSGHDTVSWYQQALGQGPQFIFQYYEEEERQRGNFPDRFSGHQFPNYSSELNVNALLLGDSALYLCASSNDRGTDTQYFGPGTRLTVL.